Here is one T cell receptor beta chain with its context. The data stem from a study of early T cells in non-severe SARS-CoV-2 infection. Attachment of unique molecular identifiers was made to individual cDNA molecules. TCRdb re-analysed the 5' RACE reads in MiXCR, keeping a single row per CDR3 protein. The data show under 35,000 distinct CDR3 sequences, under 7% seen once. This CDR3 region has 12 residues. V lost 7 bases and J 3 bases, leaving 10 bases between the germline ends. Germline V gene data show CDR1 as MDHEN and CDR2 as SYDVKM. The chain employs TRBV28 and TRBJ2-7; D is perhaps TRBD2 (5 bases). The specimen sequenced was whole blood. The source is an adult who was a healthcare worker with PCR-confirmed SARS-CoV-2 infection or an uninfected control (not recorded which). CDR3 coding DNA: TGTGCCAGCACTAGCTCGAACTACGAGCAGTACTTC. This gives the protein CASTSSNYEQYF.